This TCR beta chain comes out of a study of blood T cell repertoires in COVID-19. Study-level background: The United States, Italy and Spain were the sources of the acute and convalescent COVID-19 samples.

The CDR3 spans 15 residues. Trimming removed 4 bases from V and 2 bases from J; junction bases left unmatched: 8. Germline V CDR1 and CDR2: SGHRS, YFSETQ. Data came from immunoSEQ multiplex PCR; TCRdb stores just in-frame clones and leaves some out. The sample lists over 150,000 clones; more than 80% were seen once. The receptor's source is a human donor in a cohort sampled during active COVID-19. The gene calls are TRBV5-1 and TRBJ1-1; 7 nucleotides match TRBD1. Sample: peripheral blood. CDR3 bases: TGCGCCAGCAGCCTCCAGGGGGATCCAAACACTGAAGCTTTCTTT. Translating gives CASSLQGDPNTEAFF.